One and the same sample provided the 24 T cell receptor beta chains below, sequenced in a study of T cell responses to AZD1222 COVID-19 vaccine (dated by TCRdb to about 2021). Libraries were made using the immunoSEQ multiplex PCR assay. This is the immuneACCESS table as TCRdb keeps it, with only in-frame sequences that have V and J called. A part of the clones is gone; compared with another copy, unresolved V genes explain less than half, and the rest is unexplained. This sample has 130,000 or so clones in its table, and 88% of those were observed once. The leading ten clones occupy roughly 5.2% of the sample. This specimen's time point label, interpreted: about 28 days (+/-7) after the second vaccine dose. The specimen comprised peripheral blood, sampled 28 days after the second AZD1222 dose. Receptors originate from an adult who received the AZD1222 COVID-19 vaccine.

V usage is TRBV6-1 and J usage is TRBJ1-2, with TRBD1 matching over 8 bases. This CDR3 contains 17 residues. Germline CDR1 and CDR2: MNHNS and SASEGT. Trimming cost V 4 bases and J 3 bases; bases outside gene matches: 13. This CDR3 reads CASSVTPSPGGDYGYTF. The CDR3, as DNA: TGTGCCAGCAGTGTTACCCCCTCCCCAGGGGGCGACTATGGCTACACCTTC.

The rearrangement uses TRBV7-9 and TRBJ2-7; D is ambiguous. The CDR3 is 14 residues long. Trimming left V 1 base short and J 3 bases short, with 10 bases between. The germline V gene has CDR1 SEHNR and CDR2 FQNEAQ (reference sequence). The CDR3 protein is CASSLVTGIYEQYF. The CDR3, as DNA: TGTGCCAGCAGCTTAGTTACCGGAATCTACGAGCAGTACTTC.

This rearrangement joins TRBV11-2 to TRBJ2-7; 10 bases agree with TRBD1. With 5 bases clipped from V and 2 bases from J, the junction kept 9 bases outside the gene matches. The length of the CDR3 is 16 residues. Germline V lookup: CDR1 SGHAT, CDR2 FQNNGV. CDR3 in DNA: TGTGCCAGCAGCCCCTTGACAGGGGGCTCCCCCTACGAGCAGTACTTC. Residues: CASSPLTGGSPYEQYF.

The chain has TRBV6-5 and TRBJ2-5; D might be TRBD2 (6 bases). This CDR3 has 16 amino acids. V shed 0 bases and J shed 8 bases, with 19 bases lying between them. The germline V gene has CDR1 MNHEY and CDR2 SVGAGI. The CDR3 loop reads CASSYSEGPWGGTQYF. The CDR3 DNA follows: TGTGCCAGCAGTTACTCGGAGGGTCCGTGGGGTGGAACCCAGTACTTC.

This clone appeared a few times. The chain couples TRBV5-8 to TRBJ1-1; the D gene is possibly TRBD1 (5 bases). The V end lost 1 base, the J end lost 7 bases, and 8 bases lay between the germline ends. CDR3 size: 12 residues. Germline-derived CDR1 and CDR2 are SGHTS and YDEGEE. In DNA, the CDR3 is TGTGCCAGCAGCTTGAGGGGTTTTGAAGCTTTCTTT. This sequence encodes CASSLRGFEAFF.

The V and J genes are TRBV19 and TRBJ2-7; 9 nucleotides agree with TRBD2. CDR1 and CDR2 from the germline V gene are LNHDA and SQIVND (reference sequence). The ends lost 3 bases at V and 1 base at J; junction bases unmatched: 4. CDR3 size: 15 residues. CDR3 DNA sequence: TGTGCCAGTAGTATCAAGCGGGAGGCTTCCTACGAGCAGTACTTC. It yields the protein CASSIKREASYEQYF.

This rearrangement joins TRBV5-1 to TRBJ2-1, with 11 bases that match TRBD2. Germline CDR1 is SGHRS and CDR2 is YFSETQ. V was clipped by 1 base and J by 9 bases; unmatched bases: 9. This CDR3 has 16 amino acids. The CDR3 nucleotides are TGCGCCAGCAGCTTGTATGGTAGCGGGGGGGCAAGTGAGCAGTTCTTC. Translated, it gives CASSLYGSGGASEQFF.

The chain employs TRBV11-2 and TRBJ2-7; TRBD1 agrees at 11 bases. In germline, CDR1 is SGHAT, CDR2 FQNNGV. V lost 4 bases and J lost 4; bases outside the gene matches: 3. The CDR3 covers 14 residues. CDR3 DNA sequence: TGTGCCAGCAGCTCCGGACAGGGGGCTTACGAGCAGTACTTC. Translated, it gives CASSSGQGAYEQYF.

V is TRBV19 and J is TRBJ2-2, with 10 bases identical to TRBD1. CDR3 size: 14 residues. The germline CDR1 and CDR2 sequences are LNHDA and SQIVND (reference sequence). Unmatched junction bases numbered 3, after V lost 5 bases and J lost 6 bases. The chain's CDR3 is CASSRQGAAGELFF. DNA for the CDR3: TGTGCCAGTAGTCGACAGGGGGCGGCCGGGGAGCTGTTTTTT.

This clone was picked up one time. The gene calls are TRBV3-1 (or the pseudogene TRBV3-2) and TRBJ2-3; perhaps TRBD2 as D (5 bases). The V gene lost 6 bases and the J gene lost 0 bases, with 7 bases spanning the gap. Germline-derived CDR1 and CDR2 are LGHDT and YNNKEL (reference sequence). The CDR3 has 13 residues. The CDR3 DNA is TGTGCCAGCAGAGCGGCAAGCACAGATACGCAGTATTTT. It is translated as CASRAASTDTQYF.

This clone appeared once. This chain links TRBV5-8 with TRBJ2-7; possibly TRBD1 or TRBD2 for D (6 bases each). Germline loops: CDR1 SGHTS, CDR2 YDEGEE. Between the trimmed V and J ends, which lost 4 bases and 3 bases, there was a span of 17 bases. CDR3 length: 15 amino acids. The chain's CDR3 is CASSPEGGRIYEQYF. The CDR3 DNA sequence: TGTGCCAGCAGCCCGGAGGGGGGCAGAATCTACGAGCAGTACTTC.

The genes are TRBV28 and TRBJ1-2, with D perhaps TRBD1 (5 bases). This CDR3 comprises 15 residues. Trimming shortened V by 5 bases and J by 0 bases, and 13 bases separated the two germline ends. CDR1 MDHEN and CDR2 SYDVKM come from the germline V gene. CDR3 sequence: CASSLTGRPNYGYTF. CDR3 coding DNA: TGTGCCAGCAGTCTAACGGGACGGCCTAACTATGGCTACACCTTC.

The rearrangement joins TRBV15 to TRBJ1-2; TRBD1 agrees at 9 bases. Germline V gene lookup returns CDR1 LNHNV and CDR2 YYDKDF (reference sequence). This CDR3 contains 14 residues. J was trimmed by 8 bases and V by 5 bases; bases with no gene match: 9. CDR3 coding DNA: TGTGCCACCAGCTCAGAGGACAGGGGACAGGGCTACACCTTC. Encoded protein: CATSSEDRGQGYTF.

The chain is built from TRBV6-4 and TRBJ1-6; 11 nucleotides agree with TRBD1. The V segment lost 3 bases and the J segment 7 bases; nucleotides outside the gene matches: 11. This CDR3 spans 18 amino acids. Germline V gene data show CDR1 as MRHNA and CDR2 as SNTAGT. The CDR3 reads CASSEGQGAVYHNSPLHF. The CDR3 DNA follows: TGTGCCAGCAGTGAAGGACAGGGGGCTGTTTATCACAATTCACCCCTCCACTTT.

The chain carries TRBV14 and TRBJ2-3; no clear D. Per germline, CDR1 SGHDN and CDR2 FVKESK. V shed 3 bases and J shed 6 bases, with 10 bases lying between them. The CDR3 has 13 amino acids. The CDR3 loop reads CASSHYSIDTQYF. The CDR3 bases are TGTGCCAGCAGCCATTACTCGATCGATACGCAGTATTTT.

The chain uses TRBV15 and TRBJ1-4; D possibly corresponds to TRBD1 (5 bases). Germline V gives CDR1 LNHNV, CDR2 YYDKDF (reference sequence). The CDR3 totals 14 residues. Trimming left V 0 bases short and J 7 bases short, with 9 bases between. CDR3 coding DNA: TGTGCCACCAGCAGAGATATAGGGGTTGAAAAACTGTTTTTT. Translation: CATSRDIGVEKLFF. Based on the CDR3 plus reference TRBV15 and TRBJ1-4, the full variable domain is DAMVIQNPRYQVTQFGKPVTLSCSQTLNHNVMYWYQQKSSQAPKLLFHYYDKDFNNEADTPDNFQSRRPNTSFCFLDIRSPGLGDTAMYLCATSRDIGVEKLFFGSGTQLSVL.

This chain joins TRBV5-1 and TRBJ2-7; D may be TRBD1 or TRBD2 (5 bases each). Germline loops: CDR1 SGHRS, CDR2 YFSETQ. This CDR3 is 17 amino acids long. Trimming took off 2 bases at V and 5 bases at J, with 23 bases between the two ends. CDR3 protein: CASSFRWGVAGLDEQYF. The CDR3 DNA is TGCGCCAGCAGCTTTCGTTGGGGAGTTGCAGGGCTGGACGAGCAGTACTTC.

The J gene is TRBJ2-1, the V gene TRBV6-5; D not resolved. Germline CDR1 is MNHEY and CDR2 is SVGAGI. The CDR3 runs to 16 residues. The V end lost 0 bases, the J end lost 8 bases, and 17 bases lay between the germline ends. The CDR3 is CASSYSAFGVGHEQFF. CDR3 coding DNA: TGTGCCAGCAGTTACTCGGCCTTTGGGGTAGGGCATGAGCAGTTCTTC.

This clone was picked up one time. The CDR3 region is CASSPDAYHTEAFF. The CDR3 coding sequence is TGTGCCAGCTCACCCGACGCGTACCACACTGAAGCTTTCTTT. The chain joins TRBV18 to TRBJ1-1, with D unresolved. Between the trimmed V and J ends, which lost 3 bases and 3 bases, there was a span of 11 bases. The germline gives CDR1 KGHSH, CDR2 LQKENI. The CDR3 totals 14 residues.

V is TRBV14 and J is TRBJ1-3; D gene uncertain. The V gene's germline CDR1 is SGHDN and CDR2 FVKESK. Trimming left V 3 bases short and J 4 bases short, with 16 bases between. The CDR3 is made up of 16 amino acids. The CDR3 here is CASSQGRLQSGNTIYF. The CDR3 DNA sequence: TGTGCCAGCAGCCAGGGGAGGCTTCAATCAGGAAACACCATATATTTT. Drawing the rest from reference TRBV14 and TRBJ1-3, the complete variable domain is EAGVTQFPSHSVIEKGQTVTLRCDPISGHDNLYWYRRVMGKEIKFLLHFVKESKQDESGMPNNRFLAERTGGTYSTLKVQPAELEDSGVYFCASSQGRLQSGNTIYFGEGSWLTVV.

CDR3 sequence (DNA): TGTGCCAGCAGTTCGGATCGGGGGCCTTCCTACGAGCAGTACTTC. Translating it yields CASSSDRGPSYEQYF. This chain links TRBV27 with TRBJ2-7; D possibly uses TRBD1 or TRBD2 (6 bases each). CDR3 length: 15 residues. V gave up 4 bases and J gave up 1 base, with 14 bases separating them. Germline assignment: CDR1 MNHEY and CDR2 SMNVEV (reference sequence).

The chain couples TRBV5-4 to TRBJ2-3; D unresolved. The V end was cut by 5 bases, the J end by 4 bases, with 11 bases between. This CDR3 region has 13 residues. Germline lookup yields CDR1 SGHNT and CDR2 YYREEE (reference sequence). CDR3 residues: CASRRSGADTQYF. The CDR3 DNA reads TGTGCCAGCAGGAGGAGTGGGGCAGATACGCAGTATTTT.

This chain joins TRBV7-9 and TRBJ2-1; 13 bases are a match to TRBD2. Germline CDR1 SEHNR, CDR2 FQNEAQ (reference sequence). Trimming at V came to 4 bases and at J to 0 bases, leaving 3 bases not matched to a gene. This CDR3 comprises 17 residues. CDR3 sequence: CASSSRTSGSSYNEQFF. CDR3 nucleotide sequence: TGTGCCAGCAGCTCTCGGACTAGCGGGAGCTCCTACAATGAGCAGTTCTTC.

The rearrangement joins TRBV3-1 (or the pseudogene TRBV3-2) to TRBJ2-7, with TRBD2 matching 8 bases. The CDR3 loop spans 14 amino acids. Germline V gives CDR1 LGHDT, CDR2 YNNKEL (reference sequence). V shed 0 bases and J 7 bases; nucleotides not matched to a gene: 5. CDR3: CASSQDVSGVEQYF. The DNA of the CDR3 is TGTGCCAGCAGCCAAGATGTTAGCGGGGTAGAGCAGTACTTC.